The clone carrying this TCR beta chain showed up many times. V lost 1 base and J lost 6; bases outside the gene matches: 2. CDR1 and CDR2 from the germline V gene are SGHTA and FQGTGA. The CDR3 has 14 residues. Each CDR3 protein is one row after TCRdb ran MiXCR on the 5' RACE reads. The sample records 55,000 to 75,000 distinct CDR3 sequences, less than 2.5% being singletons. These data come from a study of neurological immune-mediated disorders. Preparation of the unsorted libraries drew on 2 million PBMCs stored at -80 C. The sequenced sample consisted of PBMCs. The chain recombines TRBV7-3 with TRBJ2-2, with 7 positions matching TRBD1. This TCR was sampled from a man in his fifties with multiple sclerosis. CDR3 nucleotide sequence: TGTGCCAGCAGCTTAAGACAGGGCCCCGGGGAGCTGTTTTTT. As protein: CASSLRQGPGELFF.